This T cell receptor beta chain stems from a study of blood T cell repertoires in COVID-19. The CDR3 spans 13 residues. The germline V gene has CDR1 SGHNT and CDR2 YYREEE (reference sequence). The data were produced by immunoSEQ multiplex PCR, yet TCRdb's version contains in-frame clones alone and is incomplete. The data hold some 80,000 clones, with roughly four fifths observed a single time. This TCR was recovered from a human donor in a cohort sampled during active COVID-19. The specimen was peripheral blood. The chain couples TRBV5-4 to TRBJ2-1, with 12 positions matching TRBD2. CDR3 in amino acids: CAGGLAGKNEQFF. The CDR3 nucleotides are TGTGCAGGAGGACTAGCGGGGAAGAATGAGCAGTTCTTC. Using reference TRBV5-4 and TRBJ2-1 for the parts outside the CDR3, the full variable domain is ETGVTQSPTHLIKTRGQQVTLRCSSQSGHNTVSWYQQALGQGPQFIFQYYREEENGRGNFPPRFSGLQFPNYSSELNVNALELDDSALYLCAGGLAGKNEQFFGPGTRLTVL.